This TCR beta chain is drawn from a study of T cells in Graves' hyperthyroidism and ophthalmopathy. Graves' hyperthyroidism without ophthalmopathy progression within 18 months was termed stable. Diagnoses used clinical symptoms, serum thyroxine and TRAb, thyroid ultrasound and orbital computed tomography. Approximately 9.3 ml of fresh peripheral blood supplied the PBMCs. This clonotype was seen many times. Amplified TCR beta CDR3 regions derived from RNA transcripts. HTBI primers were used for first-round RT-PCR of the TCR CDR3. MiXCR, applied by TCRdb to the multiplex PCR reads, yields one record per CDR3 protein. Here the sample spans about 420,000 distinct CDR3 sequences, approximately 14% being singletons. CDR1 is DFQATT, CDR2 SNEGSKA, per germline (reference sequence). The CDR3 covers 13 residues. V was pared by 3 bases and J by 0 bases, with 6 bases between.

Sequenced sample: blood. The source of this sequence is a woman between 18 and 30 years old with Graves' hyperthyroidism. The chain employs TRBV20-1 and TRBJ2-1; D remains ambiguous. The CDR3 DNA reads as TGCAGTGCTAGCTCGGACTCCTACAATGAGCAGTTCTTC. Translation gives CSASSDSYNEQFF.